This T cell receptor beta chain was identified in a study of T-cell reconstitution after alpha-beta-depleted transplantation in children. Overall study findings and caveats: One year post-transplant, T-cell counts and diversity were largely derived from T cells produced anew.

Worth noting for this clonotype: Its target is unknown.

During its preparation, the TCRbeta library received unique molecular identifiers. TCRdb reprocessed the PCR reads with MiXCR, giving one entry per CDR3 protein. The sample has about 870,000 distinct CDR3 sequences, roughly 15% seen once. Sample: PBMCs, mostly from graft donor cells, taken 360 days after TCRalphabeta/CD19-depleted stem cell transplant. This sequence was found in a male patient younger than 18 who had a stem cell transplant for acute lymphoblastic leukemia, so the T cells may come from the graft donor.

The CDR3 DNA reads TGCAGTGCCCCTAAAGTCGGGGTGAACACTGAAGCTTTCTTT. Translating gives CSAPKVGVNTEAFF. This rearrangement joins TRBV20-1 to TRBJ1-1; no definite D call. CDR1 is DFQATT and CDR2 is SNEGSKA in the germline V gene (reference sequence). The CDR3 totals 14 residues. Trimming took off 6 bases at V and 0 bases at J, with 14 bases between the two ends.